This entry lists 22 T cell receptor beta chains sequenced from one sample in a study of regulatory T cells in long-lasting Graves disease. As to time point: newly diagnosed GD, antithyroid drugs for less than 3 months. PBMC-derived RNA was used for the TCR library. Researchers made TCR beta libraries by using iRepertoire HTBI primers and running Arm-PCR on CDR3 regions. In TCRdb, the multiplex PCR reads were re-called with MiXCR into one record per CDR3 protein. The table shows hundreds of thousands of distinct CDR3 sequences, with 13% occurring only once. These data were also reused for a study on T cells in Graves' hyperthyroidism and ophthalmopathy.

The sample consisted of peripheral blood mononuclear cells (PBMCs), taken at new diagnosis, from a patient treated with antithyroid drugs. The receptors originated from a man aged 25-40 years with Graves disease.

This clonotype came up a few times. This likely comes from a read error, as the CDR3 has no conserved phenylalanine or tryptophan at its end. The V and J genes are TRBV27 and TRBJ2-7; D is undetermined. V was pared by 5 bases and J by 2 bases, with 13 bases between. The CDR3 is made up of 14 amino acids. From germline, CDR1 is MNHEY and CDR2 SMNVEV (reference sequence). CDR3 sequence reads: CASSPLRAAYEQYL. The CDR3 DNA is TGTGCCAGCAGTCCCCTACGTGCAGCCTACGAGCAGTACCTC.

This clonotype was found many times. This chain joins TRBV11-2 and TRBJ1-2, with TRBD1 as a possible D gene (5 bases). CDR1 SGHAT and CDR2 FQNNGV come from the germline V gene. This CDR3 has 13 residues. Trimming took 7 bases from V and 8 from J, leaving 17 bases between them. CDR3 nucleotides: TGTGCCAGCACCATTACAGGAGTCTGGGGCTACACCTTC. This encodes CASTITGVWGYTF.

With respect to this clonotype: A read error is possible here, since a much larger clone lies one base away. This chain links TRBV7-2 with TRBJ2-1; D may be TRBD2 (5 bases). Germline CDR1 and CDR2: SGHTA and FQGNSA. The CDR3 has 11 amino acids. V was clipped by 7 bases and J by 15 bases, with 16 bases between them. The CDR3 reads CASNIPRTRFF. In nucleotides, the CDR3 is TGTGCCAGCAACATTCCGCGGACTCGGTTCTTC.

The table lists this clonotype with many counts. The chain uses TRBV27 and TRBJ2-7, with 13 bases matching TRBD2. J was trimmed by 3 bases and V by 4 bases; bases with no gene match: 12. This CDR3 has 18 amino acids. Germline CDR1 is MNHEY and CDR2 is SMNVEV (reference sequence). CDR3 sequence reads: CASSSSDWGLAGSYEQYF. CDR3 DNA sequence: TGTGCCAGCAGTTCATCGGATTGGGGACTAGCGGGAAGCTACGAGCAGTACTTC.

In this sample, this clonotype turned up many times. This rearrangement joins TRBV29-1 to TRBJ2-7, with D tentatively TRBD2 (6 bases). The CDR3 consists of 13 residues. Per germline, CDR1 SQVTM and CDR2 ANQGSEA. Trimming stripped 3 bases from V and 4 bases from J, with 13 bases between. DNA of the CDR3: TGCAGCGTTGAGGTCCCAGGGAGGTACGAGCAGTACTTC. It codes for CSVEVPGRYEQYF.

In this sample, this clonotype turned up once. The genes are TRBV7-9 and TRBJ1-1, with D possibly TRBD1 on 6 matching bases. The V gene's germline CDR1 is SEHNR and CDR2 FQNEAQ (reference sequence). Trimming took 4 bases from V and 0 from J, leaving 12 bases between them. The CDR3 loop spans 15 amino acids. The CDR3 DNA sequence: TGTGCCAGCAGCTACCGGGACAACATGAACACTGAAGCTTTCTTT. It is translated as CASSYRDNMNTEAFF.

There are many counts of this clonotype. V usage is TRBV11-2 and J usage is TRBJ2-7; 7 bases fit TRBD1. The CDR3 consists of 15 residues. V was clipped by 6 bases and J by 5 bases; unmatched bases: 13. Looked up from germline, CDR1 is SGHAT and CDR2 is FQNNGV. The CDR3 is CASSSYRGSSHEQYF. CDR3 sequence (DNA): TGTGCCAGCAGTTCTTACAGGGGTTCGTCCCACGAGCAGTACTTC.

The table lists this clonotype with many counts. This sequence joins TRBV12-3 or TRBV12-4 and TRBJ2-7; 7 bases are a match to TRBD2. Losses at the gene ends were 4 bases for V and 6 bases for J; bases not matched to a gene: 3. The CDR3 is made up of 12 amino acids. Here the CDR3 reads CASSSGGGEQYF. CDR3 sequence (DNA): TGTGCCAGCAGTTCTGGGGGGGGCGAGCAGTACTTC.

In DNA form, the CDR3 reads TGTGCCAGCAGCCCACCCCCGAGGAGGGAGTGGGGAGAGACCCAGTACTTC. Its translation is CASSPPPRREWGETQYF. The genes are TRBV11-2 and TRBJ2-5, with D perhaps matching TRBD2 (6 bases). Germline V gene data show CDR1 as SGHAT and CDR2 as FQNNGV. The ends were cut back, 5 bases at V and 4 bases at J, with 23 bases in the middle. The CDR3 has 17 residues.

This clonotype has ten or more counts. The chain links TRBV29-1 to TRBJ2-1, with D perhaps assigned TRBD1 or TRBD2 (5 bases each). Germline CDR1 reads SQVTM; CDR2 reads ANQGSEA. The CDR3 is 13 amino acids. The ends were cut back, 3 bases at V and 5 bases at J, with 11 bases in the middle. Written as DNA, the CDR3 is TGCAGCGTTGAGTACGGGACCAACAATGAGCAGTTCTTC. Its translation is CSVEYGTNNEQFF.

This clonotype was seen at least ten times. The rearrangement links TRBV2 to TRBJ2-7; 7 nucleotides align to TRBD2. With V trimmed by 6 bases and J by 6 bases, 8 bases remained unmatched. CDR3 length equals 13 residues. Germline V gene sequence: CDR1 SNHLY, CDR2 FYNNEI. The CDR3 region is CASSSGGAFEQYF. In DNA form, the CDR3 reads TGTGCCAGCAGCTCGGGAGGTGCCTTCGAGCAGTACTTC.

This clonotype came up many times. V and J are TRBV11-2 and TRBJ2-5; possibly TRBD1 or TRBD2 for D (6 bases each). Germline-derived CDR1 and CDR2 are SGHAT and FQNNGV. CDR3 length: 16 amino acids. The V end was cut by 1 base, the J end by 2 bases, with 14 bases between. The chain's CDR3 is CASSLGPGGGQETQYF. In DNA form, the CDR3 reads TGTGCCAGCAGCTTAGGACCTGGAGGGGGGCAAGAGACCCAGTACTTC.

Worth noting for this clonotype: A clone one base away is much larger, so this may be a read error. The CDR3 DNA is TGTGCCAGCAACTTCATGACAGGGGGCTCCTACGAGCAGTACTTC. Encoded protein: CASNFMTGGSYEQYF. This chain links TRBV2 with TRBJ2-7; 9 bases agree with TRBD1. Germline V gives CDR1 SNHLY, CDR2 FYNNEI. Losses at the gene ends were 7 bases for V and 0 bases for J; bases not matched to a gene: 7. The CDR3 contains 15 residues.

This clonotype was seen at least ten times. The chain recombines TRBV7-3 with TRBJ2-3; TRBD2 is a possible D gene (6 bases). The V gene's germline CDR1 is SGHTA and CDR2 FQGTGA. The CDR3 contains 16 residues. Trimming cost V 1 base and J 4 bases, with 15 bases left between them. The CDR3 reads CASSLMGSGPSDTQYF. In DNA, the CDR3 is TGTGCCAGCAGCTTAATGGGTAGCGGCCCCTCAGATACGCAGTATTTT. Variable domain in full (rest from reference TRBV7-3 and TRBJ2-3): GAGVSQTPSNKVTEKGKYVELRCDPISGHTALYWYRQSLGQGPEFLIYFQGTGAADDSGLPNDRFFAVRPEGSVSTLKIQRTERGDSAVYLCASSLMGSGPSDTQYFGPGTRLTVL.

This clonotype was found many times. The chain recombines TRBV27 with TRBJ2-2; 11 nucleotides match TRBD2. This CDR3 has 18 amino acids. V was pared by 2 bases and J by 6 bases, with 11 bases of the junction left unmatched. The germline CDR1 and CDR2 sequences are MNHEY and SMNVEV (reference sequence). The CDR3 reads CASSLTLAGAGKAGELFF. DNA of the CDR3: TGTGCCAGCAGTTTAACACTAGCGGGAGCGGGAAAGGCCGGGGAGCTGTTTTTT.

CDR3 amino acids: CASSFGGQGSRSEQFF. CDR3 in DNA: TGTGCCAGCAGCTTCGGGGGACAGGGGAGCAGGAGTGAGCAGTTCTTC. V and J are TRBV5-4 and TRBJ2-1; 10 positions agree with TRBD1. The CDR3 contains 16 residues. The junction had 11 bases not matched to a gene; V was cut back by 2 bases and J by 9 bases. Looked up from germline, CDR1 is SGHNT and CDR2 is YYREEE (reference sequence). The whole variable domain, filled in from reference TRBV5-4 and TRBJ2-1, reads ETGVTQSPTHLIKTRGQQVTLRCSSQSGHNTVSWYQQALGQGPQFIFQYYREEENGRGNFPPRFSGLQFPNYSSELNVNALELDDSALYLCASSFGGQGSRSEQFFGPGTRLTVL.

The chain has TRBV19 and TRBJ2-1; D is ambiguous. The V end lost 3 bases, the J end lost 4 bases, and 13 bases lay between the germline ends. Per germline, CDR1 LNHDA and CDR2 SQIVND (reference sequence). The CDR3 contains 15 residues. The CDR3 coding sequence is TGTGCCAGTAGTATCCGTCAGCAGGCTTACAATGAGCAGTTCTTC. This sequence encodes CASSIRQQAYNEQFF.

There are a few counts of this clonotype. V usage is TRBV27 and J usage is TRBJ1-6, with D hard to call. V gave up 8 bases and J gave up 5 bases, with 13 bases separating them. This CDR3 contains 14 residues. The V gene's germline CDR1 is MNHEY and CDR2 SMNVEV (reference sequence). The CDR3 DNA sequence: TGTGCCAGCGGCGAAACGGAGGATAATTCACCCCTCCACTTT. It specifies CASGETEDNSPLHF.

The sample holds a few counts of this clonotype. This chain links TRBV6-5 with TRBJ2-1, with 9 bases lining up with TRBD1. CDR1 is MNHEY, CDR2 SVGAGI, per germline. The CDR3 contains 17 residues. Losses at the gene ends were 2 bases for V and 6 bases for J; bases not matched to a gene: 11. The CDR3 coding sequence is TGTGCCAGCAGTTACGGCCCTGGGACAGGGTCAGTCAATGAGCAGTTCTTC. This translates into CASSYGPGTGSVNEQFF.

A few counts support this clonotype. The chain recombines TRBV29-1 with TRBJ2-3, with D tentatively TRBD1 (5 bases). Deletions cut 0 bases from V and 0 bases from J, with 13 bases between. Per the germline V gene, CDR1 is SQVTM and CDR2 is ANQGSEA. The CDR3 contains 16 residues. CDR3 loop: CSVEDQRGYSTDTQYF. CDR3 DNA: TGCAGCGTTGAAGATCAAAGGGGTTATAGCACAGATACGCAGTATTTT.

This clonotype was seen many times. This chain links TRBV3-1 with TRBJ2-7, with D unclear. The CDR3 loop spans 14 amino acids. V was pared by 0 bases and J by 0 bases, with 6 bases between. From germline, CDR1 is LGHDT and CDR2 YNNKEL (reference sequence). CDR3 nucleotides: TGTGCCAGCAGCCAAGACACCGTCTCCTACGAGCAGTACTTC. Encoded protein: CASSQDTVSYEQYF.

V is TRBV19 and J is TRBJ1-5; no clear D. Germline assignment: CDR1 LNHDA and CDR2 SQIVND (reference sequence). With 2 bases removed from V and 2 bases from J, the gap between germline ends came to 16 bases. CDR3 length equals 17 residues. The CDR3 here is CASSIIGRPGGNQPQHF. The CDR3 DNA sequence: TGTGCCAGTAGTATAATCGGACGGCCGGGAGGCAATCAGCCCCAGCATTTT.